This is a list of T cell receptor beta chains from one sample in a study of identical twins. One entry per CDR3 protein results from TCRdb running MiXCR on the 5' RACE reads. The sample holds nearly 650,000 distinct CDR3 sequences, just over 7% seen once. This same sample was also part of a study on yellow fever vaccine responses in identical twins.

Sequences were obtained from PBMCs. The origin of the receptors is a woman between 18 and 29 years old in good health. CDR3s include the opening cysteine and the closing phenylalanine or tryptophan. The D gene is left open where the match is weak.

.,TRBV20-1,CSARLHGRYIQYF
.,TRBV12-3/TRBV12-4,CASNLAHTDTQYF
.,TRBV20-1,CSARGLEHSYEQYF
.,TRBV25-1,CASSAQDGLNEKLFF
.,TRBV28,CASRTTEVTEAFF
.,TRBV2,CASSQDRYYTEAFF
TRBD2,TRBV12-3/TRBV12-4,CASSLSSGGGTGELFF
.,TRBV7-8,CASSLRGTAYNEQFF
TRBD2,TRBV20-1,CSAKAPTSGRYNEQFF
TRBD1,TRBV6-1,CASSVVPQGAHTEAFF
TRBD1,TRBV5-1,CASSPGQGAEDTQYF
.,TRBV5-1,CASSLDRNSYGYTF
.,TRBV12-3/TRBV12-4,CASSLTRDTGELFF
.,TRBV5-1,CASSFGGGNQETQYF
.,TRBV12-3/TRBV12-4,CASSFALYNEQFF
TRBD1,TRBV6-5,CASSYPTGRDTQYF
TRBD1,TRBV12-3/TRBV12-4,CASRLTGGNTIYF
.,TRBV11-3,CASSLGAPGTEAFF
TRBD2,TRBV4-1,CASSQTGTSASYEQYF
.,TRBV5-1,CASSLDSGSSYEQYF
.,TRBV5-1,CASSFRDSSTDTQYF
.,TRBV29-1,CSSKSSGNTIYF
.,TRBV21-1,CASSKELHRTDTQYF
TRBD1,TRBV19,CASSMRPPGTGSNEQFF
TRBD1,TRBV6-1,CASHRTGNSYEQYF
.,TRBV12-3/TRBV12-4,CASRFPPKGLQNTEAFF
.,TRBV20-1,CSARDDTGELFF
TRBD2,TRBV10-3,CAIRAGESANTGELFF
.,TRBV20-1,CSANYGVNTQYF
.,TRBV20-1,CSARDGLGHTEAFF
.,TRBV12-3/TRBV12-4,CASSFLGAVEQFF
TRBD1,TRBV10-3,CATRQGRWDEQFF
.,TRBV7-8,CASSLAGGRYNEQFF
.,TRBV12-3/TRBV12-4,CASSLGDSWGYEQYF
TRBD2,TRBV6-1,CASFPGTSGSDEQFF
TRBD1,TRBV5-5,CASSLPGTVNTEAFF
TRBD1,TRBV2,CASRPGGAGSNNPQHF
TRBD2,TRBV6-5,CASSSMGLAATVETQYF
.,TRBV24-1,CATSNKGTSSANTGELFF
.,TRBV18,CASSPYPGIQETQYF
TRBD2,TRBV24-1,CATQKRGAEETQYF
.,TRBV20-1,CSASGGPYNEQFF
.,TRBV18,CASSPEMAGLNTGELFF
TRBD1,TRBV20-1,CSAADRGQNTEAFF
.,TRBV19,CASSIEEGNQPQHF
TRBD1,TRBV10-3,CATCRGQENTGELFF
TRBD1,TRBV15,CATSRPRGQLNTGELFF
TRBD1,TRBV29-1,CSVWTGGYNEQFF
TRBD1,TRBV29-1,CSAFLRDRGSEKLFF
.,TRBV3-1,CASSPRGLDNEQFF
.,TRBV12-3/TRBV12-4,CASSLWGNYGYTF
TRBD1,TRBV5-1,CASSSWTGQAGELFF
.,TRBV18,CASSQYGGQDSPLHF
.,TRBV19,CASSDTSKNTEAFF
.,TRBV5-1,CASSLQGPTNEQFF
.,TRBV7-2,CASSLRASSGNTIYF
.,TRBV4-2,CASSQDRPSGNEQFF
.,TRBV9,CASSEWSAGTDTQYF
.,TRBV7-2,CASSYDLTGELFF
TRBD2,TRBV7-7,CASSPSRGRNPINEQFF